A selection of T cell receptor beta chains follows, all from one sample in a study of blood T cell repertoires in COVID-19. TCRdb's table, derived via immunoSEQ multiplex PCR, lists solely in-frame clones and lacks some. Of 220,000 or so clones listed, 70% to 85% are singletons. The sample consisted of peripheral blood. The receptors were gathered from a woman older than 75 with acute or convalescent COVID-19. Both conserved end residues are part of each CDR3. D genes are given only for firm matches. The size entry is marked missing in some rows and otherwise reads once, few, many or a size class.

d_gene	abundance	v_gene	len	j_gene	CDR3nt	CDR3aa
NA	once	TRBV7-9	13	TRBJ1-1	TGTGCCAGCAGCGCGGGACGGGCTACTGAAGCTTTCTTT	CASSAGRATEAFF
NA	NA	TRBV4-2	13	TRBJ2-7	TGTGCCAGCAGCCAAGAAACGGGCTACGAGCAGTACTTC	CASSQETGYEQYF
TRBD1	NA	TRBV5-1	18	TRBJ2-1	TGCGCCAGCAGCTTGGTCCAGCAGGGGTCAGGGGGCTTGGATGAGCAGTTCTTC	CASSLVQQGSGGLDEQFF
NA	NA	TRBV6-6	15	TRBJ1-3	TGTGCCAGCAGTTACCAACAGGGTCTCGGAAACACCATATATTTT	CASSYQQGLGNTIYF
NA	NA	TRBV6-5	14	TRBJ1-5	TGTGCCAGCAGGACAGATTCAGGCAATCAGCCCCAGCATTTT	CASRTDSGNQPQHF
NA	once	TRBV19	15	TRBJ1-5	TGTGCCAGTAGTACAGGACAGTATAGCAATCAGCCCCAGCATTTT	CASSTGQYSNQPQHF
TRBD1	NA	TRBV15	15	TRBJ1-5	TGTGCCACCAGCAGAGATGTAGGGGGCATTCAGCCCCAGCATTTT	CATSRDVGGIQPQHF
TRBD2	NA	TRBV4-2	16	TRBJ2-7	TGTGCCAGCAGCCTCATCGGGGGAGGGCCGGGCTACGAGCAGTACTTC	CASSLIGGGPGYEQYF
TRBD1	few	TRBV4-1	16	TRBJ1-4	TGCGCCAGCAGCCCGACTTTGGACAGGGGGAGTGAAAAACTGTTTTTT	CASSPTLDRGSEKLFF
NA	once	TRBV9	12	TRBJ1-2	TGTGCCAGCAGCGTATCCCCCGGGGGCTACACCTTC	CASSVSPGGYTF
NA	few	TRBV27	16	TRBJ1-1	TGTGCCAGCAATAATCAGGGGCTCCCAGAACCCCTTGAAGCTTTCTTT	CASNNQGLPEPLEAFF
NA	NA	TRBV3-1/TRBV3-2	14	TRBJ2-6	TGTGCCAGCAGCCATAGCTCTGGGGCCAACGTCCTGACTTTC	CASSHSSGANVLTF
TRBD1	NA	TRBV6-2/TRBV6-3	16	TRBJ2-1	TGTGCCAGCAGTCGGTCCGCGACAGGGGGGTACAATGAGCAGTTCTTC	CASSRSATGGYNEQFF
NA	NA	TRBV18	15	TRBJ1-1	TGTGCCAGCTCACCACCGGCGACAGTGCGTACTGAAGCTTTCTTT	CASSPPATVRTEAFF
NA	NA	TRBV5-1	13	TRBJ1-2	TGCGCCAGCCAGGGAACCACTAACTATGGCTACACCTTC	CASQGTTNYGYTF
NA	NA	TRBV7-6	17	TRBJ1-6	TGTGCCAGCAGCTCGTTTGCAGGGCAATCCTCAAATTCACCCCTCCACTTT	CASSSFAGQSSNSPLHF
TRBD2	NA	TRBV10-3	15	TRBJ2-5	TGTGCCATCAGAGCGGGACTAGCGGGATTGGAGACCCAGTACTTC	CAIRAGLAGLETQYF
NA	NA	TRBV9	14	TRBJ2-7	TGTGCCAGCAGCGTAGATTGGTGGAGGGACGAGCAGTACTTC	CASSVDWWRDEQYF
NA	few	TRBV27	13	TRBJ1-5	TGTGCCAGCAGTGGCCGGGTACGGCAGCCCCAGCATTTT	CASSGRVRQPQHF
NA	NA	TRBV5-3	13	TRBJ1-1	TGTGCCAGAAGCTTCACAGAGAACACTGAAGCTTTCTTT	CARSFTENTEAFF
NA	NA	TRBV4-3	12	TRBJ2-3	TGCGCCAGCAGCCCCGGGACTGATACGCAGTATTTT	CASSPGTDTQYF
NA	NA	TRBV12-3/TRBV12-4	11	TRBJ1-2	TGTGCCAGCAGTTCCTCGTTTGGCTACACCTTC	CASSSSFGYTF
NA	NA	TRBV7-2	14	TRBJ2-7	TGTGCCAGCAGCTTAGGGGGGCTGGGATACGAGCAGTACTTC	CASSLGGLGYEQYF
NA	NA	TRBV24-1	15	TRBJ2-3	TGTGCCACCAGTGACCTCCCCGGGGAGACAGATACGCAGTATTTT	CATSDLPGETDTQYF
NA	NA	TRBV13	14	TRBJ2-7	TGTGCCAGCAGCTTAGATCCAAACAACCTGGAGCAGTACTTC	CASSLDPNNLEQYF
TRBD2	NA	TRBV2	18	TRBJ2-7	TGTGCCAGCACCCTAGAGGCTAGCGGGGGAGCACGCTACTACGAGCAGTACTTC	CASTLEASGGARYYEQYF
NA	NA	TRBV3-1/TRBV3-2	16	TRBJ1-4	TGTGCCAGCAGCCAAGGGTCTGCTACGACTAATGAAAAACTGTTTTTT	CASSQGSATTNEKLFF
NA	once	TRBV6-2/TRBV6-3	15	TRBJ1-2	TGTGCCAGCAGTTCCGATACCGGAGACCTCTATGGCTACACCTTC	CASSSDTGDLYGYTF
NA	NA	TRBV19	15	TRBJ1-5	TGTGCCACCCACCTGGGGCCCGGGAGCAATCAGCCCCAGCATTTT	CATHLGPGSNQPQHF
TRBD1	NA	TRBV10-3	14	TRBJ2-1	TGTGCCATCAGTGAACCGGGACAGCCTAATGAGCAGTTCTTC	CAISEPGQPNEQFF
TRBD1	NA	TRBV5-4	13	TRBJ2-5	TGTGCCAGCAGCTACCCAGGGGGAGAGACCCAGTACTTC	CASSYPGGETQYF
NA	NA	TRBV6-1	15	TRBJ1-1	TGTGCCAGCAGTGAAGCAAACCGAGGGGGCACTGAAGCTTTCTTT	CASSEANRGGTEAFF
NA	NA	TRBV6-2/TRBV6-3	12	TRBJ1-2	TGTGCCAGCAGTTACGGACAGTATGGCTACACCTTC	CASSYGQYGYTF
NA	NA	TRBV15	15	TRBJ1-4	TGTGCCACCTCCCGGGAGTATGCAACTAATGAAAAACTGTTTTTT	CATSREYATNEKLFF
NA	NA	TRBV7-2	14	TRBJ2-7	TGTGCCAGCAGCCTCTCGCCGACAGAACCCGAGCAGTACTTC	CASSLSPTEPEQYF
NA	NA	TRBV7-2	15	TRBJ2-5	TGTGCCAGCAGCTCCCTAGGGGGGGTAGGAGAGACCCAGTACTTC	CASSSLGGVGETQYF
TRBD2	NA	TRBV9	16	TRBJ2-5	TGTGCCAGCAGCGTAGTAGCGGGGGGGCCCCAAGAGACCCAGTACTTC	CASSVVAGGPQETQYF
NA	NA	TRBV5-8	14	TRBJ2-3	TGTGCCAGCAGCTTGCGCAGGGGTGCAGATACGCAGTATTTT	CASSLRRGADTQYF
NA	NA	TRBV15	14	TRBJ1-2	TGTGCCACCAGCAGAGGCGGGAGTAATCCGGGCTACACCTTC	CATSRGGSNPGYTF
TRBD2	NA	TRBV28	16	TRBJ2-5	TGTGCCAGCAGGGGAACGGGACTATACTCGCAAGAGACCCAGTACTTC	CASRGTGLYSQETQYF
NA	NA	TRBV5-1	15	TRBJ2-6	TGCGCCAGCAGCTTGAAAGTAGCAGGGGCCAACGTCCTGACTTTC	CASSLKVAGANVLTF
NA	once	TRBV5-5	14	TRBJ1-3	TGTGCCAGCAGCTTGACAGCCCATGGAAACACCATATATTTT	CASSLTAHGNTIYF
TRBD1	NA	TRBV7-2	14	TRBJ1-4	TGTGCCAGCAGCATCGACAGGGGTAATGAAAAACTGTTTTTT	CASSIDRGNEKLFF
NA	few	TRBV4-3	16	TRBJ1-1	TGCGCCAGCAGCCAAGTGGCAGGGGCTATGAACACTGAAGCTTTCTTT	CASSQVAGAMNTEAFF
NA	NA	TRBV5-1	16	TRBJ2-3	TGCGCCAGCAGCCTCGCTTGGGGCCTGGGCACAGATACGCAGTATTTT	CASSLAWGLGTDTQYF
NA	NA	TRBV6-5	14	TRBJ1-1	TGTGCCAGCAGTCGCGAGGCAGGGGTCAATGAAGCTTTCTTT	CASSREAGVNEAFF
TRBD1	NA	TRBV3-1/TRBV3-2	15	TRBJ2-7	TGTGCCAGCAGCCAAGTGGACGACAGGGGCTACGAGCAGTACTTC	CASSQVDDRGYEQYF